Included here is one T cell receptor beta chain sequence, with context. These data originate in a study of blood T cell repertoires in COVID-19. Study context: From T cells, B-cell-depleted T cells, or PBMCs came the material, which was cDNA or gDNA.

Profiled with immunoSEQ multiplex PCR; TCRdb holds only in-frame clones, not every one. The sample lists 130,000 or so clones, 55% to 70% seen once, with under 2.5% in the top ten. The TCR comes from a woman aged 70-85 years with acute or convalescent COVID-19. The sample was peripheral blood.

For the CDR3, the DNA is TGCGCCAGCAGCTTTTCCCGCGAGGCGGGAGGAGGTACCGGGGAGCTGTTTTTT. Its protein is CASSFSREAGGGTGELFF. This chain uses TRBV5-1 with TRBJ2-2; 8 bases fit TRBD2. There are 18 residues in the CDR3. From germline, CDR1 is SGHRS and CDR2 YFSETQ. V gave up 2 bases and J gave up 5 bases; unmatched junction bases: 14.